This entry lists 27 T cell receptor beta chains sequenced from one sample in a study of T-cell reconstitution after alpha-beta-depleted transplantation in children. As it was prepared, the TCRbeta library received unique molecular identifiers. TCRdb itself ran the PCR reads through MiXCR, one entry per CDR3 protein. The sample contains a few hundred thousand distinct CDR3 sequences, around 13% of which appear only once. The sequencing used PBMCs, mostly from graft donor cells, collected 360 days after TCRalphabeta/CD19-depleted stem cell transplant. The receptor set was obtained from a male patient aged 10-17 years who had a stem cell transplant for acute myeloid leukemia, so the T cells may come from the graft donor.

This clonotype was seen a few times. The CDR3 sequence: CSARASGTYTDTQYF. In nucleotides, the CDR3 is TGCAGTGCTAGGGCTAGCGGGACCTACACAGATACGCAGTATTTT. The rearrangement joins TRBV20-1 to TRBJ2-3; TRBD2 aligns across 9 bases. Germline CDR1 reads DFQATT; CDR2 reads SNEGSKA (reference sequence). The CDR3 has 15 amino acids. V gave up 3 bases and J gave up 2 bases; unmatched junction bases: 6.

This clonotype came up a few times. The V and J genes are TRBV9 and TRBJ2-7, with D possibly TRBD2 on 5 matching bases. Trimming removed 0 bases from V and 7 bases from J, with 17 bases in between. In germline, CDR1 is SGDLS, CDR2 YYNGEE. The CDR3 spans 15 residues. The CDR3 bases are TGTGCCAGCAGCGTAGGAGCGTCCCTGGCGGGTGAGCAGTACTTC. It specifies CASSVGASLAGEQYF.

This chain links TRBV5-4 with TRBJ2-2; 7 bases map to TRBD2. V trimming: 1 base; J trimming: 3 bases; junction bases outside the gene matches: 6. The CDR3 is 16 residues long. Germline-derived CDR1 and CDR2 are SGHNT and YYREEE (reference sequence). The CDR3 nucleotides are TGTGCCAGCAGCTTGCCTTCTAGCGGCTACACCGGGGAGCTGTTTTTT. Amino acids: CASSLPSSGYTGELFF.

This chain joins TRBV5-1 and TRBJ2-2; D might be TRBD2 (6 bases). The CDR3 totals 15 residues. In germline, CDR1 is SGHRS, CDR2 YFSETQ. The V gene lost 1 base and the J gene lost 5 bases, with 12 bases spanning the gap. In nucleotides, the CDR3 is TGCGCCAGCAGCTTGAGCGCTAGCGAAACCGGGGAGCTGTTTTTT. Translating it yields CASSLSASETGELFF.

This clonotype was recorded many times. The chain couples TRBV7-2 to TRBJ2-7, with 7 bases identical to TRBD1. The length of the CDR3 is 14 residues. Germline trimming cut 0 bases from V and 2 bases from J; bases unmatched to any gene: 1. Germline lookup yields CDR1 SGHTA and CDR2 FQGNSA. The DNA of the CDR3 is TGTGCCAGCAGCTTAGCAGGACAGGCCTACGAGCAGTACTTC. Translated: CASSLAGQAYEQYF.

This clonotype has just a few counts. CDR3 nucleotides: TGTGCCAGCGGGACTAGCGGGAGAGGGGGGCAAGAGACCCAGTACTTC. It is translated as CASGTSGRGGQETQYF. The chain recombines TRBV28 with TRBJ2-5, with 14 nucleotides matching TRBD2. Germline lookup yields CDR1 MDHEN and CDR2 SYDVKM. This CDR3 is 16 amino acids long. The ends lost 8 bases at V and 2 bases at J; junction bases unmatched: 7.

This chain links TRBV29-1 with TRBJ2-7, with D perhaps given as TRBD1 or TRBD2 (5 bases each). V lost 4 bases and J lost 3, with 13 bases in between. This CDR3 has 13 amino acids. CDR1 SQVTM and CDR2 ANQGSEA come from the germline V gene. DNA of the CDR3: TGCAGCGTTGGGGACCCGGGTCACTACGAGCAGTACTTC. Translated, it gives CSVGDPGHYEQYF.

The chain couples TRBV5-4 to TRBJ2-2, with TRBD1 matching 9 bases. CDR3 length equals 17 residues. In germline, CDR1 is SGHNT, CDR2 YYREEE (reference sequence). V was clipped by 4 bases and J by 9 bases; unmatched bases: 16. The CDR3 DNA sequence: TGTGCCAGCAGCCGTACAGGGGGCGCGACTAGCAGCAGGGAGCTGTTTTTT. Encoded protein: CASSRTGGATSSRELFF.

This clonotype was recorded many times. The chain has TRBV29-1 and TRBJ2-1, with D tentatively TRBD1 (5 bases). CDR3 length: 13 residues. Between the trimmed V and J ends, which lost 6 bases and 4 bases, there was a span of 13 bases. The V gene's germline CDR1 is SQVTM and CDR2 ANQGSEA. The CDR3 DNA sequence: TGCAGCGTCGACAGTTCAGGGTACAATGAGCAGTTCTTC. Translation: CSVDSSGYNEQFF.

The chain uses TRBV5-1 and TRBJ2-7, with 7 bases that match TRBD2. The CDR3 totals 19 residues. The V gene end was trimmed by 7 bases and the J gene end by 3 bases; junction bases not matched to a gene: 25. Germline V lookup: CDR1 SGHRS, CDR2 YFSETQ. CDR3 protein: CASAGSDGGSPNPFYEQYF. The CDR3 DNA sequence: TGCGCCAGCGCGGGGTCGGATGGCGGGAGTCCCAATCCTTTCTACGAGCAGTACTTC.

The chain couples TRBV20-1 to TRBJ2-3, with 7 bases identical to TRBD1. The V gene's germline CDR1 is DFQATT and CDR2 SNEGSKA (reference sequence). The CDR3 totals 16 residues. CDR3 DNA sequence: TGCAGCTGCATTAATTGGGACAGACCCAACACAGATACGCAGTATTTT. It translates to CSCINWDRPNTDTQYF.

This clonotype has at least ten counts. V usage is TRBV20-1 and J usage is TRBJ2-1; 7 bases line up with TRBD1. This CDR3 has 13 amino acids. CDR1 is DFQATT and CDR2 is SNEGSKA in the germline V gene (reference sequence). The V gene end was trimmed by 5 bases and the J gene end by 8 bases; junction bases not matched to a gene: 9. For the CDR3, the DNA is TGCAGTGCTGAGGGGGCCACCCAATATGAGCAGTTCTTC. Translated, it gives CSAEGATQYEQFF.

This clonotype came up a few times. CDR3 sequence: CASRTGPRETQYF. DNA for the CDR3: TGTGCCAGTAGGACCGGGCCGAGGGAGACCCAGTACTTC. The chain combines TRBV19 with TRBJ2-5; D remains unclear. Germline CDR1 and CDR2: LNHDA and SQIVND (reference sequence). This CDR3 contains 13 residues. The germline V and J ends were trimmed by 6 bases and 5 bases, with 13 bases remaining between them.

Worth noting for this clonotype: The junction and the germline gene differ at one end; a read error may be behind it. The gene calls are TRBV7-7 and TRBJ2-2; possibly TRBD1 for D (6 bases). The CDR3 is 14 residues long. The V gene's germline CDR1 is SSHAT and CDR2 FNYEAQ (reference sequence). The CDR3 DNA reads as TGTGCTAGCAGCCCCGACAGGCTGACCGGGGAGCTGTTTTTT. Its translation: CASSPDRLTGELFF.

CDR3 DNA: TGCGCCAGCAGCCTCGGGACAGACGGCACAGATACGCAGTATTTT. This translates into CASSLGTDGTDTQYF. This chain uses TRBV4-3 with TRBJ2-3, with 7 bases identical to TRBD1. CDR1 is LGHNA, CDR2 YSLEER, per germline. The CDR3 consists of 15 residues. V lost 4 bases and J lost 1; bases outside the gene matches: 5.

V is TRBV5-6 and J is TRBJ2-3; no reliable D call. Trimming took off 4 bases at V and 5 bases at J, with 11 bases between the two ends. Looked up from germline, CDR1 is SGHDT and CDR2 is YYEEEE. There are 13 residues in the CDR3. The CDR3 nucleotides are TGTGCCAGCAGCCCGGGCCCACGAGATACGCAGTATTTT. It is translated as CASSPGPRDTQYF. Using reference TRBV5-6 and TRBJ2-3 for the parts outside the CDR3, the full variable domain is DAGVTQSPTHLIKTRGQQVTLRCSPKSGHDTVSWYQQALGQGPQFIFQYYEEEERQRGNFPDRFSGHQFPNYSSELNVNALLLGDSALYLCASSPGPRDTQYFGPGTRLTVL.

The chain couples TRBV20-1 to TRBJ2-3; D not certain. Germline V gene lookup returns CDR1 DFQATT and CDR2 SNEGSKA (reference sequence). This CDR3 spans 15 amino acids. V was clipped by 0 bases and J by 2 bases, with 12 bases between them. This CDR3 is CSARDLRSSTDTQYF. In DNA, the CDR3 is TGCAGTGCTAGAGATCTTAGGAGTTCCACAGATACGCAGTATTTT.

This clonotype was seen a handful of times. V gene TRBV10-3 combines with J gene TRBJ2-5; no clear D gene. V gave up 2 bases and J gave up 4 bases, with 5 bases separating them. CDR1 and CDR2 from the germline V gene are ENHRY and SYGVKD. The CDR3 spans 12 residues. CDR3 DNA sequence: TGTGCCATCAGTGAGACTCCAGAGACCCAGTACTTC. Translated, it gives CAISETPETQYF.

This clonotype was counted only a few times. V usage is TRBV6-4 and J usage is TRBJ2-1; possibly TRBD2 for D (5 bases). This CDR3 spans 15 amino acids. Between the trimmed V and J ends, which lost 2 bases and 7 bases, there was a span of 15 bases. Germline V gene data show CDR1 as MRHNA and CDR2 as SNTAGT. CDR3 amino acids: CASSDRRALRNEQFF. The CDR3 DNA reads as TGTGCCAGCAGTGACCGGCGGGCCCTAAGGAATGAGCAGTTCTTC.

A single count supports this clonotype. The CDR3 DNA reads TGCGCCAGCAGCCACTTTGAGGGACAGGGGAGCAATGAGCAGTTCTTC. Translating it yields CASSHFEGQGSNEQFF. V gene TRBV4-3 combines with J gene TRBJ2-1, with 10 bases matching TRBD1. The CDR3 covers 16 residues. V gave up 3 bases and J gave up 6 bases; unmatched junction bases: 8. In germline, CDR1 is LGHNA, CDR2 YSLEER.

The chain is built from TRBV3-1 and TRBJ1-2; D not resolved. This CDR3 has 13 residues. V was clipped by 2 bases and J by 2 bases, with 6 bases between them. Germline CDR1 is LGHDT and CDR2 is YNNKEL (reference sequence). In DNA form, the CDR3 reads TGTGCCAGCAGCCAAACCCAAAACTATGGCTACACCTTC. Encoded protein: CASSQTQNYGYTF. Combining the CDR3 with reference TRBV3-1 and TRBJ1-2 gives the whole variable domain DTAVSQTPKYLVTQMGNDKSIKCEQNLGHDTMYWYKQDSKKFLKIMFSYNNKELIINETVPNRFSPKSPDKAHLNLHINSLELGDSAVYFCASSQTQNYGYTFGSGTRLTVV.

V and J are TRBV5-6 and TRBJ2-7; D ambiguous. The V end was cut by 7 bases, the J end by 3 bases, with 17 bases between. This CDR3 contains 14 residues. CDR1 SGHDT and CDR2 YYEEEE come from the germline V gene. As DNA, the CDR3 is TGTGCCAGCGGCCCCGGGCTCAGCTGCTACGAGCAGTACTTC. Amino acids: CASGPGLSCYEQYF.

J is TRBJ2-5 and V is TRBV4-3, with TRBD2 as a possible D gene (5 bases). Trimming stripped 6 bases from V and 4 bases from J, with 15 bases between. This CDR3 has 14 amino acids. From germline, CDR1 is LGHNA and CDR2 YSLEER. The CDR3 DNA sequence: TGCGCCAGCAGACCCACCTTGAGCGGAGAGACCCAGTACTTC. Amino acids: CASRPTLSGETQYF.

This clonotype was seen more than once but under ten times. This rearrangement joins TRBV28 to TRBJ2-1; 9 bases map to TRBD2. Trimming at V came to 5 bases and at J to 0 bases, leaving 8 bases not matched to a gene. Per germline, CDR1 MDHEN and CDR2 SYDVKM. The CDR3 length is 17 residues. The CDR3 reads CASSPLSSGTSYNEQFF. In DNA form, the CDR3 reads TGTGCCAGCAGTCCTCTTTCTAGCGGGACCTCCTACAATGAGCAGTTCTTC.

The table lists this clonotype with many counts. The chain employs TRBV12-3 or TRBV12-4 and TRBJ2-2; TRBD1 agrees at 9 bases. The CDR3 totals 15 residues. With V trimmed by 7 bases and J by 6 bases, 9 bases remained unmatched. DNA of the CDR3: TGTGCCAGCACCCGGGGACAGGGTTACCCCGGGGAGCTGTTTTTT. Amino acids: CASTRGQGYPGELFF.

This chain links TRBV24-1 with TRBJ2-1, with D perhaps TRBD1 (6 bases). CDR3 length equals 16 residues. V dropped 5 bases and J dropped 6 bases, with 19 bases sitting between them. CDR1 KGHDR and CDR2 SFDVKD come from the germline V gene. The CDR3, as DNA: TGTGCCACCAGTGCCTACAGGGAACCCACGGCCAATGAGCAGTTCTTC. Its translation: CATSAYREPTANEQFF.

The chain has TRBV20-1 and TRBJ2-7; possible D gene TRBD2, 5 bases. Between the trimmed V and J ends, which lost 0 bases and 0 bases, there was a span of 12 bases. Germline V lookup: CDR1 DFQATT, CDR2 SNEGSKA (reference sequence). The CDR3 covers 15 residues. The CDR3 DNA follows: TGCAGTGCTAGAGATGGCGGAACTAGCTCCTACGAGCAGTACTTC. This sequence encodes CSARDGGTSSYEQYF.